The clone carrying this T cell receptor beta chain has at least ten counts. What it binds is not known. The source of the sample is a study of T-cell reconstitution after alpha-beta-depleted transplantation in children. Study outcomes and limitations: Reported findings indicate that, about two months after transplant, alpha-beta T cells came from several hundred expanded clones, which were derived from non-depleted graft cells. It was newly produced T cells that mostly accounted for T-cell counts and diversity one year after transplant.

Using unique molecular identifiers, the investigators prepared the TCRbeta library. Each CDR3 protein gets one entry after TCRdb re-called the PCR reads with MiXCR. This sample has about 290,000 distinct CDR3 sequences; around a tenth occur once, and the top ten carry 7.5%. CDR1 is ENHRY, CDR2 SYGVKD, per germline. CDR3 length: 13 residues. After removal of 6 bases from V and 3 bases from J, the junction contained 4 bases not matched to a gene. The J gene is TRBJ2-5, the V gene TRBV10-3, with 7 bases that match TRBD1. The origin of this receptor is a boy in the first two years of life with acute myeloid leukemia, due to receive a stem cell transplant. Sample: PBMCs, taken before TCRalphabeta/CD19-depleted stem cell transplant. CDR3 sequence (DNA): TGTGCCATCAGGGTAGACAGGGAAGAGACCCAGTACTTC. It encodes CAIRVDREETQYF.